The T cell receptor beta chain under discussion was sequenced for a study of blood T cell repertoires in COVID-19. Study context: The cDNA or gDNA used as material had been derived from T cells, B-cell-depleted T cells, or PBMCs.

Profiled with immunoSEQ multiplex PCR; TCRdb holds only in-frame clones, not every one. The sample lists some 320,000 clones; more than 75% were seen once. Trimming shortened V by 0 bases and J by 7 bases, and 10 bases separated the two germline ends. The CDR3 length is 14 residues. The V gene's germline CDR1 is SGHAT and CDR2 FQNNGV. Those who participated ranged in age from roughly 18 to 90 years and resided in around 22 US areas. Sequenced material: PBMCs or T cells enriched from blood (not recorded which). The TCR originated in a man between 60 and 75 years old who had recovered from COVID-19. The genes are TRBV11-2 and TRBJ2-1, with D possibly being TRBD2 (5 bases). The CDR3 nucleotides read TGTGCCAGCAGCTTAGAGGCTAGCAAAAATGAGCAGTTCTTC. Translated: CASSLEASKNEQFF.